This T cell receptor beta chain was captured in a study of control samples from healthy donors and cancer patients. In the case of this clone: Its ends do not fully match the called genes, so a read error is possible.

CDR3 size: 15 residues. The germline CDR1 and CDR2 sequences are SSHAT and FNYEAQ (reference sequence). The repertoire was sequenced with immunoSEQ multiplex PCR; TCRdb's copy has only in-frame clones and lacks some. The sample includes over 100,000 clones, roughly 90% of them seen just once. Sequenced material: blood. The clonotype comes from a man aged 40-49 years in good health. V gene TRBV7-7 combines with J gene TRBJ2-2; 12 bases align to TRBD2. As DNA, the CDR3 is TGTGCTAGCAGCAGGACTAGCGGGGTCACCGGGGAGCTGTTTTTT. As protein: CASSRTSGVTGELFF.